This T cell receptor beta chain was recovered during a study of shared clonotypes between healthy human individuals. Study conclusions and caveats: Roughly 5% of naive CD4 clonotypes were shared across a few donors.

Concerning this clone itself: The antigen remains undetermined.

For sorted subsets, 150 to 200 ng DNA per replicate equaled about 30,000 T cell genomes. The assay was immunoSEQ multiplex PCR, and TCRdb's table has in-frame clones only and misses some. The repertoire holds around 2.5 million clones, more than 85% seen once, with approximately 0.35% in the top ten. After removal of 4 bases from V and 1 base from J, the junction contained 6 bases not matched to a gene. The CDR3 is made up of 15 amino acids. CDR1 is SGHTA, CDR2 FQGTGA, per germline. This TCR came from a young man in good health. Some clones in this sample may be carry-over from other donors' samples. The chain links TRBV7-3 to TRBJ2-5; 7 nucleotides agree with TRBD2. Sequenced: naive CD4+ T cells from PBMCs. Stated subset: CD45RA+ positively selected. The CDR3 nucleotides read TGTGCCAGCAGCTGGGCTAGCGGCCCCCAAGAGACCCAGTACTTC. Translating gives CASSWASGPQETQYF.